Below are 31 T cell receptor beta chains sequenced from a single sample in a study of blood T cell repertoires in COVID-19. TCRdb's copy holds only in-frame clones and misses some; the assay was immunoSEQ multiplex PCR. The data show about 310,000 clones, around 85% seen once. The sample taken for sequencing was PBMCs or T cells enriched from blood (not recorded which). The source of these receptors is a young woman who had been exposed to COVID-19.

The chain couples TRBV10-3 to TRBJ2-2; D is perhaps TRBD2 (7 bases). V was clipped by 8 bases and J by 1 base, with 11 bases between them. CDR1 is ENHRY and CDR2 is SYGVKD in the germline V gene. This CDR3 is 14 amino acids long. The CDR3 DNA reads as TGTGCCATCCGGGGGGCAGAGAACACCGGGGAGCTGTTTTTT. Translating it yields CAIRGAENTGELFF.

This chain connects TRBV7-6 to TRBJ2-4, with 8 bases matching TRBD1. The CDR3 has 14 residues. Germline lookup yields CDR1 SGHVS and CDR2 FNYEAQ. V lost 5 bases and J lost 8; bases outside the gene matches: 8. The CDR3 coding sequence is TGTGCCAGCAGCCCCCGCTCGGACAGGGACATTCAGTACTTC. It translates to CASSPRSDRDIQYF.

The J gene is TRBJ1-1, the V gene TRBV27; no definite D call. Trimming cost V 8 bases and J 5 bases, with 12 bases left between them. Germline CDR1 MNHEY, CDR2 SMNVEV (reference sequence). The CDR3 has 12 residues. As DNA, the CDR3 is TGTGCCAGCTGGGCCATTCGGACTGAAGCTTTCTTT. Protein sequence: CASWAIRTEAFF.

The rearrangement joins TRBV19 to TRBJ1-3; a possible D gene is TRBD1 (5 bases). CDR3 length equals 18 residues. Deletions cut 3 bases from V and 0 bases from J, with 18 bases between. CDR1 is LNHDA and CDR2 is SQIVND in the germline V gene (reference sequence). CDR3 residues: CASSMISGTPGSGNTIYF. CDR3 nucleotide sequence: TGTGCCAGTAGTATGATTTCCGGGACTCCTGGCTCTGGAAACACCATATATTTT.

This clone was counted once. The V gene is TRBV27, the J gene TRBJ2-5, with a possible D match to TRBD1 (7 bases). The germline gives CDR1 MNHEY, CDR2 SMNVEV (reference sequence). Trimming stripped 6 bases from V and 3 bases from J, with 23 bases between. This CDR3 comprises 17 residues. The CDR3 DNA reads as TGTGCCAGCAGAGTCGAGGGGGCTGGGACTTTAGAAGAGACCCAGTACTTC. Translation gives CASRVEGAGTLEETQYF.

This clone has a single count. The chain employs TRBV2 and TRBJ1-5; D perhaps matches TRBD1 (6 bases). Germline lookup yields CDR1 SNHLY and CDR2 FYNNEI. This CDR3 contains 16 residues. Trimming pared 6 bases from V and 5 bases from J, leaving 20 bases between. The CDR3 here is CASRDLQGSSHQPQHF. Written as DNA, the CDR3 is TGTGCCAGCAGGGATTTACAGGGCTCCAGCCATCAGCCCCAGCATTTT. The entire variable domain, with the rest obtained from reference TRBV2 and TRBJ1-5, is as follows: EPEVTQTPSHQVTQMGQEVILRCVPISNHLYFYWYRQILGQKVEFLVSFYNNEISEKSEIFDDQFSVERPDGSNFTLKIRSTKLEDSAMYFCASRDLQGSSHQPQHFGDGTRLSIL.

The rearrangement joins TRBV28 to TRBJ2-3, with TRBD2 matching 8 bases. The germline V gene encodes CDR1 MDHEN and CDR2 SYDVKM. The CDR3 is made up of 16 amino acids. Losses at the gene ends were 8 bases for V and 2 bases for J; bases not matched to a gene: 12. The CDR3 region is CASWAGERGNTDTQYF. DNA of the CDR3: TGTGCCAGCTGGGCCGGGGAGCGGGGGAACACAGATACGCAGTATTTT.

This clone has a single count. The V and J genes are TRBV2 and TRBJ2-7; 8 positions match TRBD1. Per germline, CDR1 SNHLY and CDR2 FYNNEI. The junction had 7 bases not matched to a gene; V was cut back by 4 bases and J by 5 bases. The CDR3 is made up of 14 amino acids. In nucleotides, the CDR3 is TGTGCCAGCAGTGTAGACAGGGGTAGGAACGAGCAGTACTTC. Protein sequence: CASSVDRGRNEQYF.

This clone was recorded a few times. The V call is TRBV7-8, the J call TRBJ2-3; TRBD2 matches 7 bases. Germline CDR1 is SGHVS and CDR2 is FQNEAQ. The trim removed 5 bases at V and 2 bases at J, leaving 16 bases unmatched. This CDR3 contains 18 residues. The CDR3 loop is CASSPRETAQGNTDTQYF. In nucleotides, the CDR3 is TGTGCCAGCAGCCCGCGGGAGACAGCCCAAGGCAACACAGATACGCAGTATTTT. The full variable domain, rest sourced from reference TRBV7-8 and TRBJ2-3, is GAGVSQSPRYKVAKRGQDVALRCDPISGHVSLFWYQQALGQGPEFLTYFQNEAQLDKSGLPSDRFFAERPEGSVSTLKIQRTQQEDSAVYLCASSPRETAQGNTDTQYFGPGTRLTVL.

The chain employs TRBV28 and TRBJ2-2; D not resolved. There are 13 residues in the CDR3. The germline V gene has CDR1 MDHEN and CDR2 SYDVKM. V was trimmed by 8 bases and J by 2 bases, leaving 9 bases between them. The CDR3 loop is CASVTPNTGELFF. The CDR3 DNA reads as TGTGCCAGCGTTACACCTAACACCGGGGAGCTGTTTTTT.

The chain employs TRBV6-4 and TRBJ1-1; weak D call: TRBD1 (5 bases). The CDR3 loop spans 13 amino acids. Germline CDR1 MRHNA, CDR2 SNTAGT. V was shortened by 3 bases and J by 3 bases, with 8 bases between the two germline ends. The CDR3, as DNA: TGTGCCAGCAGTGAGGACACTTACACTGAAGCTTTCTTT. Amino acid sequence: CASSEDTYTEAFF.

The table lists this clone with a count of one. The V and J genes are TRBV27 and TRBJ2-3, with a tentative D call TRBD2 (6 bases). The V end lost 2 bases, the J end lost 1 base, and 16 bases lay between the germline ends. The germline gives CDR1 MNHEY, CDR2 SMNVEV (reference sequence). CDR3 length: 17 amino acids. CDR3 coding DNA: TGTGCCAGCAGTTTACGTCCAAGGGGAGGTGGCACAGATACGCAGTATTTT. This translates into CASSLRPRGGGTDTQYF.

The rearrangement uses TRBV7-3 and TRBJ2-1; 7 positions agree with TRBD2. CDR3 length equals 15 residues. The germline CDR1 and CDR2 sequences are SGHTA and FQGTGA. After removal of 2 bases from V and 2 bases from J, the junction contained 3 bases not matched to a gene. The CDR3 coding sequence is TGTGCCAGCAGCTTATCGGGGGGAACCTACAATGAGCAGTTCTTC. It encodes CASSLSGGTYNEQFF.

This chain joins TRBV6-1 and TRBJ1-1, with D perhaps TRBD1 (5 bases). CDR1 and CDR2 from the germline V gene are MNHNS and SASEGT. V was shortened by 2 bases and J by 0 bases, with 10 bases between the two germline ends. The CDR3 has 15 residues. The CDR3 nucleotides read TGTGCCAGCAGTGAATTGACAGTCCTGAACACTGAAGCTTTCTTT. Translating it yields CASSELTVLNTEAFF.

This sequence joins TRBV18 and TRBJ1-6; D call uncertain. The CDR3 extends over 17 amino acids. The germline CDR1 and CDR2 sequences are KGHSH and LQKENI. Deletions cut 6 bases from V and 0 bases from J, with 15 bases between. CDR3 amino acids: CASSPLTPDSYNSPLHF. The CDR3 region has the DNA TGTGCCAGCTCGCCTCTAACTCCTGACTCCTATAATTCACCCCTCCACTTT.

The chain uses TRBV4-1 and TRBJ1-2; 9 positions match TRBD1. Unmatched junction bases numbered 4, after V lost 1 base and J lost 4 bases. This CDR3 comprises 15 residues. Germline CDR1 and CDR2: MGHRA and YSYEKL. The chain's CDR3 is CASSQGGTGIYGYTF. CDR3 in DNA: TGCGCCAGCAGCCAAGGTGGGACAGGGATCTATGGCTACACCTTC.

As for this clone: Other nucleotide sequences in the sample specify the same CDR3. V is TRBV5-6 and J is TRBJ1-2; 9 bases are a match to TRBD1. Germline V gene data show CDR1 as SGHDT and CDR2 as YYEEEE. The V segment lost 0 bases and the J segment 8 bases; nucleotides outside the gene matches: 2. The CDR3 loop spans 13 amino acids. The CDR3 loop is CASSLGQGDGYTF. CDR3 sequence (DNA): TGTGCCAGCAGCTTGGGACAGGGGGACGGCTACACCTTC.

The chain has TRBV9 and TRBJ2-5, with 12 bases that match TRBD2. There are 15 residues in the CDR3. V was clipped by 2 bases and J by 4 bases; unmatched bases: 3. Germline assignment: CDR1 SGDLS and CDR2 YYNGEE. The CDR3: CASSVLTSGRETQYF. The CDR3 DNA reads TGTGCCAGCAGCGTCCTGACTAGCGGGAGAGAGACCCAGTACTTC. Using reference TRBV9 and TRBJ2-5 for the parts outside the CDR3, the full variable domain is DSGVTQTPKHLITATGQRVTLRCSPRSGDLSVYWYQQSLDQGLQFLIQYYNGEERAKGNILERFSAQQFPDLHSELNLSSLELGDSALYFCASSVLTSGRETQYFGPGTRLLVL.

This sequence joins TRBV30 and TRBJ2-1, with 10 bases that match TRBD1. The CDR3 spans 16 residues. Germline V gene data show CDR1 as GTSNPN and CDR2 as SVGIG (reference sequence). The trim removed 0 bases at V and 4 bases at J, leaving 6 bases unmatched. As DNA, the CDR3 is TGTGCCTGGAGTGTACGGACAGGGGGGGGGTACAATGAGCAGTTCTTC. It encodes CAWSVRTGGGYNEQFF. Complete variable domain (other parts from reference TRBV30 and TRBJ2-1): SQTIHQWPATLVQPVGSPLSLECTVEGTSNPNLYWYRQAAGRGLQLLFYSVGIGQISSEVPQNLSASRPQDRQFILSSKKLLLSDSGFYLCAWSVRTGGGYNEQFFGPGTRLTVL.

This chain connects TRBV5-1 to TRBJ1-2, with a possible D match to TRBD1 (6 bases). There are 12 residues in the CDR3. The germline V gene has CDR1 SGHRS and CDR2 YFSETQ. V lost 3 bases and J 8 bases, leaving 11 bases between the germline ends. CDR3 loop: CASSYDRLGYTF. CDR3 nucleotides: TGCGCCAGCAGCTACGACAGGTTGGGCTACACCTTC.

This chain joins TRBV7-9 and TRBJ1-1; a possible D gene is TRBD1 (6 bases). CDR1 is SEHNR, CDR2 FQNEAQ, per germline (reference sequence). The CDR3 is made up of 15 amino acids. With 8 bases removed from V and 2 bases from J, the gap between germline ends came to 18 bases. The CDR3 spells CASLTRDNKNTEAFF. In DNA form, the CDR3 reads TGTGCCAGCCTGACCCGGGACAATAAAAACACTGAAGCTTTCTTT.

This clone was counted only a few times. This chain joins TRBV2 and TRBJ1-4; no clear D gene. Trimming pared 8 bases from V and 8 bases from J, leaving 12 bases between. The CDR3 covers 12 residues. Germline V gene lookup returns CDR1 SNHLY and CDR2 FYNNEI. In DNA form, the CDR3 reads TGTGCCAGCTTGGGAGCGGGAGAAAAACTGTTTTTT. This gives the protein CASLGAGEKLFF.

The V gene is TRBV5-1, the J gene TRBJ1-3; 8 nucleotides match TRBD1. Germline V lookup: CDR1 SGHRS, CDR2 YFSETQ. Trimming at V came to 7 bases and at J to 4 bases, leaving 4 bases not matched to a gene. The CDR3 is 13 residues long. This CDR3 reads CASSRDRGNTIYF. Written as DNA, the CDR3 is TGCGCCAGCTCCCGGGACAGGGGAAACACCATATATTTT.

The chain carries TRBV28 and TRBJ1-3; 9 bases fit TRBD1. Germline V gives CDR1 MDHEN, CDR2 SYDVKM. Losses at the gene ends were 5 bases for V and 4 bases for J; bases not matched to a gene: 6. The CDR3 runs 15 residues. The CDR3 sequence: CASSSSQGAGNTIYF. CDR3 nucleotides: TGTGCCAGCAGTAGCTCACAGGGGGCCGGAAACACCATATATTTT.

The chain joins TRBV5-1 to TRBJ2-5, with no clear D. The V end lost 1 base, the J end lost 2 bases, and 6 bases lay between the germline ends. The germline CDR1 and CDR2 sequences are SGHRS and YFSETQ. The CDR3 runs to 13 residues. As DNA, the CDR3 is TGCGCCAGCAGCTTGTTTCTGCAAGAGACCCAGTACTTC. It is translated as CASSLFLQETQYF.

The sample holds a few counts of this clone. For the CDR3, the DNA is TGTGCCAGCAGTCCCCCCGACAGAAACATTCAGTACTTC. It encodes CASSPPDRNIQYF. This rearrangement joins TRBV28 to TRBJ2-4; TRBD1 might be the D (5 bases). Germline CDR1 reads MDHEN; CDR2 reads SYDVKM. The CDR3 extends over 13 amino acids. The V end lost 5 bases, the J end lost 6 bases, and 11 bases lay between the germline ends.

The rearrangement links TRBV2 to TRBJ2-7; the match to TRBD2 covers 9 bases. This CDR3 contains 16 residues. Germline CDR1 is SNHLY and CDR2 is FYNNEI. Losses at the gene ends were 4 bases for V and 6 bases for J; bases not matched to a gene: 13. This chain's CDR3 is CASSVEEGAGGREQYF. DNA for the CDR3: TGTGCCAGCAGTGTCGAGGAAGGAGCGGGAGGCCGCGAGCAGTACTTC. Complete variable domain (other parts from reference TRBV2 and TRBJ2-7): EPEVTQTPSHQVTQMGQEVILRCVPISNHLYFYWYRQILGQKVEFLVSFYNNEISEKSEIFDDQFSVERPDGSNFTLKIRSTKLEDSAMYFCASSVEEGAGGREQYFGPGTRLTVT.

The V and J genes are TRBV28 and TRBJ1-1; D is unclear. V was cut by 3 bases and J by 4 bases, with 6 bases left in between. In germline, CDR1 is MDHEN, CDR2 SYDVKM. The CDR3 is 12 residues long. The CDR3 DNA reads TGTGCCAGCAGTTTGGTAGCCACTGAAGCTTTCTTT. This translates into CASSLVATEAFF.

The chain uses TRBV29-1 and TRBJ1-1, with D unresolved. The CDR3 loop spans 17 amino acids. V lost 5 bases to trimming and J lost 1 base, with 23 bases between them. CDR1 is SQVTM, CDR2 ANQGSEA, per germline. Here the CDR3 reads CSVRNLPGFGANTEAFF. The CDR3 DNA follows: TGCAGCGTTCGAAACCTGCCTGGTTTTGGAGCGAACACTGAAGCTTTCTTT.

This clone was counted only a few times. The chain joins TRBV2 to TRBJ2-7; 9 nucleotides line up with TRBD2. CDR3 length: 16 amino acids. Germline V CDR1 and CDR2: SNHLY, FYNNEI. The V segment lost 2 bases and the J segment 6 bases; nucleotides outside the gene matches: 11. CDR3 loop: CASSERIGLAGAEQYF. CDR3 in DNA: TGTGCCAGCAGTGAAAGGATTGGTTTAGCGGGAGCCGAGCAGTACTTC.

This sequence joins TRBV10-3 and TRBJ1-3; the D gene is possibly TRBD1 (6 bases). There are 14 residues in the CDR3. V lost 3 bases, J lost 1 base, and 7 bases lay in between. Germline V lookup: CDR1 ENHRY, CDR2 SYGVKD. The CDR3 loop reads CAISDDRSGNTIYF. The CDR3, as DNA: TGTGCCATCAGTGACGACAGGTCTGGAAACACCATATATTTT.